Below, 13 T cell receptor beta chains from the same sample are listed, as sequenced in a study of T cells after yellow fever vaccination. One entry per CDR3 protein, called by TCRdb with MiXCR from the 5' RACE reads. The sample contains approximately 120,000 distinct CDR3 sequences, more than 6.5% of which appear only once. Here the sequenced sample was CD4+ T cells sorted from PBMCs, taken around 10 days after the first yellow fever vaccination. Source of these receptors: a young man who received the YFV17D yellow fever vaccine.

This clonotype was seen at least ten times. Here the CDR3 reads CASSFGPEETQYF. The CDR3 DNA follows: TGCGCCAGCAGCTTTGGACCGGAAGAGACCCAGTACTTC. The chain links TRBV5-1 to TRBJ2-5; D remains ambiguous. The ends were cut back, 2 bases at V and 3 bases at J, with 8 bases in the middle. This CDR3 region has 13 residues. Germline V gene sequence: CDR1 SGHRS, CDR2 YFSETQ.

This clonotype was detected only a few times. The V call is TRBV5-5, the J call TRBJ1-2; TRBD1 might be the D (6 bases). This CDR3 contains 14 residues. Germline V gene sequence: CDR1 SGHKS, CDR2 YYEKEE (reference sequence). The germline V and J ends were trimmed by 4 bases and 4 bases, with 14 bases remaining between them. Written as DNA, the CDR3 is TGTGCCAGCAGCGTACTCGGGGGGCCCTATGGCTACACCTTC. Its translation: CASSVLGGPYGYTF.

This clonotype occurred many times. The chain has TRBV5-1 and TRBJ2-7, with D perhaps matching TRBD1 (6 bases). Per the germline V gene, CDR1 is SGHRS and CDR2 is YFSETQ. The V end lost 6 bases, the J end lost 6 bases, and 19 bases lay between the germline ends. The length of the CDR3 is 14 residues. The CDR3 DNA reads TGCGCCAGCACCTGGGGCACTCCCAGGGGCGAGCAGTACTTC. It yields the protein CASTWGTPRGEQYF.

CDR3 residues: CASSPSRGSSEQFF. As DNA, the CDR3 is TGTGCCAGCAGCCCCTCGCGGGGGTCCTCCGAGCAGTTCTTC. The chain links TRBV7-2 to TRBJ2-1, with 7 bases fitting TRBD2. The V and J ends lost 5 bases and 10 bases, in that order; junction bases with no gene match: 11. CDR3 length: 14 amino acids. Germline V gene lookup returns CDR1 SGHTA and CDR2 FQGNSA.

This clonotype was recorded a few times. The J gene is TRBJ2-3, the V gene TRBV7-3; D may be TRBD1 or TRBD2 (6 bases each). The CDR3 has 18 amino acids. Germline V CDR1 and CDR2: SGHTA, FQGTGA. The V and J ends lost 5 bases and 0 bases respectively, with 21 bases between them. This chain's CDR3 is CASSRRDTGGLSTDTQYF. The CDR3 coding sequence is TGTGCCAGCAGCCGCCGGGACACGGGCGGACTAAGCACAGATACGCAGTATTTT. Full variable domain (rest looked up from reference TRBV7-3 and TRBJ2-3): GAGVSQTPSNKVTEKGKYVELRCDPISGHTALYWYRQSLGQGPEFLIYFQGTGAADDSGLPNDRFFAVRPEGSVSTLKIQRTERGDSAVYLCASSRRDTGGLSTDTQYFGPGTRLTVL.

This clonotype appeared many times. The CDR3, as DNA: TGCGCCAGCAGCTTGGAGGGCAGGAACAATGAGCAGTTCTTC. Translated: CASSLEGRNNEQFF. V is TRBV5-1 and J is TRBJ2-1, with D unclear. Trimming left V 0 bases short and J 5 bases short, with 9 bases between. The V gene's germline CDR1 is SGHRS and CDR2 YFSETQ. The CDR3 runs 14 residues.

This clonotype has at least ten counts. The chain links TRBV6-5 to TRBJ2-1; 11 bases line up with TRBD2. The CDR3 sequence is 15 residues long. V gave up 6 bases and J gave up 4 bases; unmatched junction bases: 5. Germline V gene lookup returns CDR1 MNHEY and CDR2 SVGAGI. The CDR3 reads CASRKGTSGYNEQFF. The CDR3 nucleotides read TGTGCCAGCAGAAAGGGGACTAGCGGATACAATGAGCAGTTCTTC.

This clonotype was detected many times. The gene calls are TRBV7-2 and TRBJ2-5; maybe TRBD1 (6 bases). Per the germline V gene, CDR1 is SGHTA and CDR2 is FQGNSA. V dropped 0 bases and J dropped 1 base, with 6 bases sitting between them. The CDR3 totals 14 residues. For the CDR3, the DNA is TGTGCCAGCAGCTTAGCGGGGGCCCAAGAGACCCAGTACTTC. As protein: CASSLAGAQETQYF.

This clonotype was detected ten times or more. The gene calls are TRBV11-2 and TRBJ2-1; D is perhaps TRBD2 (6 bases). The germline V and J ends were trimmed by 4 bases and 5 bases, with 15 bases remaining between them. Germline V CDR1 and CDR2: SGHAT, FQNNGV. The length of the CDR3 is 15 residues. The CDR3 DNA follows: TGTGCCAGCAGCTCCCGCGCGGGGAATAACAATGAGCAGTTCTTC. Translation: CASSSRAGNNNEQFF. The full variable domain, completed using reference TRBV11-2 and TRBJ2-1, is EAGVAQSPRYKIIEKRQSVAFWCNPISGHATLYWYQQILGQGPKLLIQFQNNGVVDDSQLPKDRFSAERLKGVDSTLKIQPAKLEDSAVYLCASSSRAGNNNEQFFGPGTRLTVL.

This clonotype has ten or more counts. The chain is built from TRBV10-1 and TRBJ2-7; possible D gene TRBD2, 6 bases. Germline V gives CDR1 WNHNN, CDR2 SYGVQD (reference sequence). There are 14 residues in the CDR3. Trimming cost V 3 bases and J 3 bases, with 12 bases left between them. CDR3 region: CASSEGDSRYEQYF. CDR3 bases: TGCGCCAGCAGTGAAGGGGACTCCCGCTACGAGCAGTACTTC.

This clonotype was detected ten times or more. The chain carries TRBV24-1 and TRBJ2-3; 13 nucleotides line up with TRBD2. Trimming cost V 3 bases and J 5 bases; bases outside gene matches: 10. CDR1 is KGHDR, CDR2 SFDVKD, per germline. This CDR3 has 18 amino acids. This chain's CDR3 is CATSDARTSGGVGDTQYF. The CDR3 region has the DNA TGTGCCACCAGTGATGCGCGAACTAGCGGGGGGGTTGGAGATACGCAGTATTTT.

This clonotype was seen ten or more times. V usage is TRBV12-3 or TRBV12-4 and J usage is TRBJ1-1, with 9 nucleotides matching TRBD1. The CDR3 totals 14 residues. Losses at the gene ends were 5 bases for V and 5 bases for J; bases not matched to a gene: 6. The CDR3 reads CASSPQGAITEAFF. DNA of the CDR3: TGTGCCAGCAGTCCACAGGGGGCAATTACTGAAGCTTTCTTT.

This clonotype was picked up many times. V is TRBV20-1 and J is TRBJ1-6, with D possibly TRBD1 on 6 matching bases. The germline CDR1 and CDR2 sequences are DFQATT and SNEGSKA (reference sequence). This CDR3 has 13 residues. The V and J ends lost 6 bases and 6 bases respectively, with 12 bases between them. The CDR3 DNA reads TGCAGTGCCCGGACAGAAGTTAATTCACCCCTCCACTTT. Protein sequence: CSARTEVNSPLHF.